Listed here are 18 T cell receptor beta chains from one sample, sequenced in a study of blood T cell repertoires in COVID-19. TCRdb keeps only in-frame clones here, not all; method: immunoSEQ multiplex PCR. The sample lists 40,000 or so clones, about nine tenths occurring once. The sample taken for sequencing was peripheral blood. The receptors were gathered from a human donor in a cohort sampled during active COVID-19.

J is TRBJ2-1 and V is TRBV19, with a tentative D call TRBD2 (5 bases). CDR1 is LNHDA and CDR2 is SQIVND in the germline V gene (reference sequence). Trimming shortened V by 1 base and J by 6 bases, and 22 bases separated the two germline ends. CDR3 length: 18 amino acids. The CDR3 spells CASSIADGAETWSNEQFF. The CDR3 nucleotides are TGTGCCAGTAGTATAGCGGACGGAGCGGAAACGTGGAGCAATGAGCAGTTCTTC.

The CDR3 nucleotides read TGTGCCAGCAGCTTCGGACAGGGGGGTTATAACACTGAAGCTTTCTTT. Its protein product is CASSFGQGGYNTEAFF. The gene calls are TRBV7-8 and TRBJ1-1; 10 nucleotides agree with TRBD1. The CDR3 sequence is 16 residues long. Trimming removed 3 bases from V and 2 bases from J; junction bases left unmatched: 6. In germline, CDR1 is SGHVS, CDR2 FQNEAQ.

The DNA of the CDR3 is TGTGCCAGCGGTCAGGGCAATGGAAACACCATATATTTT. It encodes CASGQGNGNTIYF. The chain is built from TRBV7-2 and TRBJ1-3; D perhaps matches TRBD1 (5 bases). The CDR3 runs to 13 residues. Deletions cut 8 bases from V and 3 bases from J, with 11 bases between. Germline V gene lookup returns CDR1 SGHTA and CDR2 FQGNSA.

The chain has TRBV7-2 and TRBJ2-7, with TRBD2 as a possible D gene (5 bases). Germline CDR1 is SGHTA and CDR2 is FQGNSA. V lost 5 bases to trimming and J lost 2 bases, with 16 bases between them. The CDR3 is 15 residues long. Here the CDR3 reads CASSPNQRFPYEQYF. The CDR3 nucleotides read TGTGCCAGCAGCCCTAATCAGCGGTTTCCCTACGAGCAGTACTTC.

J is TRBJ2-2 and V is TRBV19; tentative D call: TRBD2 (7 bases). Trimming pared 7 bases from V and 1 base from J, leaving 13 bases between. Germline values: CDR1 LNHDA, CDR2 SQIVND (reference sequence). This CDR3 spans 15 amino acids. CDR3 region: CASTIGGLNTGELFF. The CDR3 DNA reads as TGTGCCAGTACCATCGGGGGGCTGAACACCGGGGAGCTGTTTTTT.

The chain uses TRBV7-9 and TRBJ1-1; D may be TRBD1 (5 bases). There are 17 residues in the CDR3. The ends were cut back, 0 bases at V and 3 bases at J, with 17 bases in the middle. In germline, CDR1 is SEHNR, CDR2 FQNEAQ (reference sequence). The CDR3 spells CASSLAAAGRRDTEAFF. The CDR3 DNA follows: TGTGCCAGCAGCTTAGCGGCGGCAGGGCGACGGGACACTGAAGCTTTCTTT.

The gene calls are TRBV5-4 and TRBJ1-1; the match to TRBD1 covers 8 bases. The junction had 11 bases not matched to a gene; V was cut back by 4 bases and J by 6 bases. CDR3 length equals 15 residues. Germline V CDR1 and CDR2: SGHNT, YYREEE (reference sequence). CDR3 amino acids: CASSERTGIGAEAFF. The CDR3 bases are TGTGCCAGCAGCGAAAGGACAGGGATCGGGGCTGAAGCTTTCTTT.

The chain employs TRBV19 and TRBJ2-2, with D perhaps TRBD1 (5 bases). This CDR3 comprises 14 residues. V lost 4 bases to trimming and J lost 6 bases, with 12 bases between them. Germline CDR1 LNHDA, CDR2 SQIVND (reference sequence). CDR3 bases: TGTGCCAGTAGTACGAGTCAGGGTTCCGGGGAGCTGTTTTTT. Residues: CASSTSQGSGELFF. Full variable domain (remainder filled in from reference TRBV19 and TRBJ2-2): DGGITQSPKYLFRKEGQNVTLSCEQNLNHDAMYWYRQDPGQGLRLIYYSQIVNDFQKGDIAEGYSVSREKKESFPLTVTSAQKNPTAFYLCASSTSQGSGELFFGEGSRLTVL.

The chain employs TRBV4-3 and TRBJ1-3, with D perhaps TRBD1 (5 bases). The CDR3 spans 16 residues. With 3 bases removed from V and 5 bases from J, the gap between germline ends came to 17 bases. Looked up from germline, CDR1 is LGHNA and CDR2 is YSLEER. Here the CDR3 reads CASSHTSQGFRNTIYF. CDR3 bases: TGCGCCAGCAGCCATACCTCTCAGGGATTCAGAAACACCATATATTTT.

The sample holds one count of this clone. The chain joins TRBV30 to TRBJ1-1; 9 bases are shared with TRBD1. The germline V gene has CDR1 GTSNPN and CDR2 SVGIG (reference sequence). CDR3 length: 14 residues. V dropped 3 bases and J dropped 7; count of bases not matched to a gene: 9. The CDR3 reads CAWRRRDRENEAFF. The CDR3 DNA reads as TGTGCCTGGAGACGTAGGGACAGGGAAAATGAAGCTTTCTTT.

The V and J genes are TRBV19 and TRBJ1-4, with a possible D match to TRBD1 (6 bases). Germline lookup yields CDR1 LNHDA and CDR2 SQIVND (reference sequence). The V end was cut by 7 bases, the J end by 4 bases, with 19 bases between. This CDR3 has 16 amino acids. CDR3 loop: CASTTLQTGLNEKLFF. The CDR3 DNA is TGTGCCAGTACTACCCTACAGACAGGCCTTAATGAAAAACTGTTTTTT.

The rearrangement uses TRBV6-6 and TRBJ2-7; TRBD2 is a possible D gene (5 bases). The CDR3 loop spans 14 amino acids. Germline CDR1 is MNHNY and CDR2 is SVGAGI (reference sequence). V shed 4 bases and J shed 9 bases, with 19 bases lying between them. The CDR3 coding sequence is TGTGCCAGCAGTTTGGGAGACGGTTCTGCCGGGCAGTACTTC. Translated, it gives CASSLGDGSAGQYF.

The rearrangement links TRBV6-2 or TRBV6-3 to TRBJ2-7; D unclear. V was shortened by 5 bases and J by 2 bases, with 10 bases between the two germline ends. The CDR3 loop spans 13 amino acids. Germline CDR1 MNHEY, CDR2 SVGEGT. The CDR3 DNA reads as TGTGCCAGCAGTCTTTCCTACGCCTACGAGCAGTACTTC. Protein product: CASSLSYAYEQYF.

The CDR3 coding sequence is TGTGCCAGCAGTCTCGGGGAGCTGTTTTTT. Residues: CASSLGELFF. The chain joins TRBV12-3 or TRBV12-4 to TRBJ2-2; no definite D call. Trimming took 5 bases from V and 7 from J, leaving 2 bases between them. The CDR3 is 10 residues long.

This chain joins TRBV30 and TRBJ1-2; no clear D gene. Germline V gene sequence: CDR1 GTSNPN, CDR2 SVGIG (reference sequence). The CDR3 is 13 residues long. Trimming cost V 3 bases and J 4 bases, with 12 bases left between them. The CDR3 loop is CAWRTRGSYGYTF. CDR3 DNA sequence: TGTGCCTGGAGGACGCGGGGAAGCTATGGCTACACCTTC.

V usage is TRBV11-2 and J usage is TRBJ1-6; D unresolved. This CDR3 has 14 residues. Germline assignment: CDR1 SGHAT and CDR2 FQNNGV. The CDR3, as DNA: TGTGCAGTACGTGGCAGCTCGGGGAATTCACCCCTCCACTTT. Encoded protein: CAVRGSSGNSPLHF.

The V and J genes are TRBV9 and TRBJ2-1, with D maybe TRBD2 (6 bases). CDR3 size: 14 residues. Germline loops: CDR1 SGDLS, CDR2 YYNGEE. V was clipped by 3 bases and J by 0 bases, with 7 bases between them. Written as DNA, the CDR3 is TGTGCCAGCAGCGGTAGCGGCTCCTACAATGAGCAGTTCTTC. Translating it yields CASSGSGSYNEQFF.

The CDR3 DNA sequence: TGTGCCAGCAGCCCCCTCGGGACAGGGTTCTACGAGCAGTACTTC. Translation: CASSPLGTGFYEQYF. The chain couples TRBV9 to TRBJ2-7, with TRBD1 identical over 9 bases. V dropped 4 bases and J dropped 3; count of bases not matched to a gene: 8. The CDR3 totals 15 residues. CDR1 and CDR2 from the germline V gene are SGDLS and YYNGEE. Full variable domain (remainder filled in from reference TRBV9 and TRBJ2-7): DSGVTQTPKHLITATGQRVTLRCSPRSGDLSVYWYQQSLDQGLQFLIQYYNGEERAKGNILERFSAQQFPDLHSELNLSSLELGDSALYFCASSPLGTGFYEQYFGPGTRLTVT.